This T cell receptor (beta chain) is from a study of Ad26.COV2.S vaccination and SARS-CoV-2 variants. The CDR3 spans 11 residues. Between the trimmed V and J ends, which lost 5 bases and 2 bases, there was a span of 2 bases. Germline V gene sequence: CDR1 PRHDT, CDR2 FYEKMQ (reference sequence). Sample treatment: some 20 received Ad26.COV2.S at low or high dose, single or two shots; roughly five received placebo; per-sample allocation not given. Sampling was performed 63 days after the first vaccine or placebo injection. The assay was immunoSEQ multiplex PCR, and TCRdb's table has in-frame clones only and misses some. The sample consists of 350,000 to 550,000 clones, 85% to 90% of them appearing once.

Specimen: peripheral blood, collected in a trial of Ad26.COV2.S vaccine versus placebo. The origin of this receptor is a person aged 18 to 59 who received the Ad26.COV2.S COVID-19 vaccine or a placebo. The gene calls are TRBV13 and TRBJ2-3, with no clear D. The CDR3 bases are TGTGCCAGCAGCGCCACAGATACGCAGTATTTT. Protein product: CASSATDTQYF.